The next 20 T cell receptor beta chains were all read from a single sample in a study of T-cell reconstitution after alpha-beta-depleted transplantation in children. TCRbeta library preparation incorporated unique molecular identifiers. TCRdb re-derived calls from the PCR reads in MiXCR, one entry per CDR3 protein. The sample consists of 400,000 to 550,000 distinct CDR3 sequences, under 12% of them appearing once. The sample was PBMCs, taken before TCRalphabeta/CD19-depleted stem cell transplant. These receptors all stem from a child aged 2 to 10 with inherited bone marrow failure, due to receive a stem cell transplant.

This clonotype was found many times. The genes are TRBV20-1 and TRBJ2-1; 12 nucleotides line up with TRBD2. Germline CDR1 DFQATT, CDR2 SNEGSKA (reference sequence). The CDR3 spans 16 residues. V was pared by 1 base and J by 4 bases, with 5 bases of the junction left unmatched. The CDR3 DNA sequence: TGCAGTGCTAGAGCTGGACTAGCGGGAATTTACAATGAGCAGTTCTTC. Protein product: CSARAGLAGIYNEQFF.

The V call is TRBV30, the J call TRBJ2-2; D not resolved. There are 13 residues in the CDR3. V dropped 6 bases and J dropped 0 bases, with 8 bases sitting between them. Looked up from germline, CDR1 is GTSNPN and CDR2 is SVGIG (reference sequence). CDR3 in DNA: TGTGCCTGTACCCGGTCGAACACCGGGGAGCTGTTTTTT. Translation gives CACTRSNTGELFF. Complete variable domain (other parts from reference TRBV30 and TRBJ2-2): SQTIHQWPATLVQPVGSPLSLECTVEGTSNPNLYWYRQAAGRGLQLLFYSVGIGQISSEVPQNLSASRPQDRQFILSSKKLLLSDSGFYLCACTRSNTGELFFGEGSRLTVL.

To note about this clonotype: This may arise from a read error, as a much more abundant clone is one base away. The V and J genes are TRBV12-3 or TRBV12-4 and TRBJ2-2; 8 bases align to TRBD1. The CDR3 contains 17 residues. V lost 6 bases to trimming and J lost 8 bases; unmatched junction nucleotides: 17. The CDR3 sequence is CASRTWLPGQESGELFF. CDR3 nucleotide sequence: TGTGCCAGCAGAACTTGGTTACCGGGACAGGAATCAGGGGAGCTGTTTTTT.

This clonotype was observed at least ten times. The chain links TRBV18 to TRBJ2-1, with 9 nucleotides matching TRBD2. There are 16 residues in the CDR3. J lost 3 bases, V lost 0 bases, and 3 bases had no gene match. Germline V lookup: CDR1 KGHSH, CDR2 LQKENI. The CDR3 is CASSPPSSGDYNEQFF. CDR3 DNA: TGTGCCAGCTCACCACCGTCTAGCGGGGACTACAATGAGCAGTTCTTC.

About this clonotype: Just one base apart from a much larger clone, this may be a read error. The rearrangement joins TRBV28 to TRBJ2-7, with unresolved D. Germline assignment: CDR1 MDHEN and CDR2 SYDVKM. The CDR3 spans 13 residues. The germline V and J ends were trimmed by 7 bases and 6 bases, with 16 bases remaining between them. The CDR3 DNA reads TGTGCCAGCACCGTCCGAACTGGGTTCGAGCAGTACTTC. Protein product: CASTVRTGFEQYF.

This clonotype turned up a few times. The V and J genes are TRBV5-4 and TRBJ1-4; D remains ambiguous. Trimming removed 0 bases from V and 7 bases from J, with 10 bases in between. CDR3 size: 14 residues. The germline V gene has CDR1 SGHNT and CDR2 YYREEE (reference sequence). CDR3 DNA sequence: TGTGCCAGCAGCTTGGCCAGGACGGGTGAAAAACTGTTTTTT. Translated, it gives CASSLARTGEKLFF. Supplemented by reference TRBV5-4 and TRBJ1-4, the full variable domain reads ETGVTQSPTHLIKTRGQQVTLRCSSQSGHNTVSWYQQALGQGPQFIFQYYREEENGRGNFPPRFSGLQFPNYSSELNVNALELDDSALYLCASSLARTGEKLFFGSGTQLSVL.

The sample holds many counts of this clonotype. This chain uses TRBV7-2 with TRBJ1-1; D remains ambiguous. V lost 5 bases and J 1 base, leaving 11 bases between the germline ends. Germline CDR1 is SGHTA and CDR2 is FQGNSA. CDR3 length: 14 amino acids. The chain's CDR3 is CASSARAENTEAFF. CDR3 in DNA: TGTGCCAGCAGCGCAAGAGCTGAGAACACTGAAGCTTTCTTT.

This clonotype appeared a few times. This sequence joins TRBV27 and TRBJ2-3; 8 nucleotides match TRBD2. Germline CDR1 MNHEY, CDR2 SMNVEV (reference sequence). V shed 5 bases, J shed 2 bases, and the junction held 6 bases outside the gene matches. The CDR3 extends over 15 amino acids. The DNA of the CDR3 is TGTGCCAGCAGTCTAAGGCGGGAGGTCACAGATACGCAGTATTTT. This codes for CASSLRREVTDTQYF.

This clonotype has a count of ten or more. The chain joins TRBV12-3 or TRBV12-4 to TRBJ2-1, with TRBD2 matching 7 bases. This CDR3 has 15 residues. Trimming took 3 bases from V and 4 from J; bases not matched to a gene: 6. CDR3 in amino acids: CASSLAGAAYNEQFF. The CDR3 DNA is TGTGCCAGCAGTTTGGCGGGAGCAGCGTACAATGAGCAGTTCTTC.

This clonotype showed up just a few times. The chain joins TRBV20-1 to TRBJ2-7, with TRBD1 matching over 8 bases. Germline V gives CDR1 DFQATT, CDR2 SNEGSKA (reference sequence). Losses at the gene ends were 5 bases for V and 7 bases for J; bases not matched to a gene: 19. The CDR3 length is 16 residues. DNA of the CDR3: TGCAGTGCTGACAAACTCGGGACAGGCCTCCCCCTGGAGCAGTACTTC. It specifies CSADKLGTGLPLEQYF.

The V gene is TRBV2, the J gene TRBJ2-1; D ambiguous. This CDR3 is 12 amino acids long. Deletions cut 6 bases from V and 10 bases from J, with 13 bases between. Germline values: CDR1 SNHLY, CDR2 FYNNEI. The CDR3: CASSRALSEQFF. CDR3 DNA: TGTGCCAGCAGCCGGGCCCTCAGCGAGCAGTTCTTC.

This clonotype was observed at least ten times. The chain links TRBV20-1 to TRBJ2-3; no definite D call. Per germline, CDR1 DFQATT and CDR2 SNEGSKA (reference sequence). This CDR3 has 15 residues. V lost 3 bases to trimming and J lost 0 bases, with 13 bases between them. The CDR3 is CSASVIYTSTDTQYF. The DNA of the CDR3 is TGCAGTGCTAGTGTCATTTATACTAGCACAGATACGCAGTATTTT.

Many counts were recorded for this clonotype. The DNA of the CDR3 is TGTGCCAGCAGCCAAGGATACCCAAACAATGAGCAGTTCTTC. Translation: CASSQGYPNNEQFF. This chain links TRBV3-1 with TRBJ2-1; D not certain. In germline, CDR1 is LGHDT, CDR2 YNNKEL (reference sequence). V shed 1 base and J shed 5 bases, with 9 bases lying between them. The CDR3 extends over 14 amino acids.

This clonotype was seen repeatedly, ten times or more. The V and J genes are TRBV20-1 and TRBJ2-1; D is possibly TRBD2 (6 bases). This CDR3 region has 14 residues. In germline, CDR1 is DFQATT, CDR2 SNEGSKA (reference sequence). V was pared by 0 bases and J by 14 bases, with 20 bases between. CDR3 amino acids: CSARDLASDLWEFF. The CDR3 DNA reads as TGCAGTGCTAGAGATCTCGCTAGCGACCTTTGGGAGTTCTTC.

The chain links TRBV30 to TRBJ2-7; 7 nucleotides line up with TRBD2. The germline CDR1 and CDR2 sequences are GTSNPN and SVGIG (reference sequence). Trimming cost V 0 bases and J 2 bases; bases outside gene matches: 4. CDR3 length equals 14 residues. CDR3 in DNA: TGTGCCTGGAGTGTGCGCGGGAGAACCTACGAGCAGTACTTC. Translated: CAWSVRGRTYEQYF.

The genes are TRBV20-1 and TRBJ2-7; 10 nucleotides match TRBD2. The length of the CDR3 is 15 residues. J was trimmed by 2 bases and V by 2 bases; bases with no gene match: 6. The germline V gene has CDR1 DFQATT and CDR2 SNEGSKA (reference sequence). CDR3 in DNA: TGCAGTGCTAGACTGCTAGCGGGAGCAACCTACGAGCAGTACTTC. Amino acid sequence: CSARLLAGATYEQYF.

The CDR3 DNA reads as TGTGCCAGCAGCTTATATATAGGGGACAGGGGAGAGGGCTACACCTTC. Amino acids: CASSLYIGDRGEGYTF. The rearrangement uses TRBV7-2 and TRBJ1-2; 10 positions agree with TRBD1. In germline, CDR1 is SGHTA, CDR2 FQGNSA. The V and J ends lost 2 bases and 8 bases, in that order; junction bases with no gene match: 11. The CDR3 loop spans 16 amino acids.

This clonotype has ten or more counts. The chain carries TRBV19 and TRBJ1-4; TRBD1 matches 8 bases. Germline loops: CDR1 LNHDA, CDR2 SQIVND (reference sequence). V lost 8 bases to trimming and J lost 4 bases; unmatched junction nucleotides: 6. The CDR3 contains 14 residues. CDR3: CASDQGAHNEKLFF. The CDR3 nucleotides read TGTGCCAGTGATCAGGGGGCCCATAATGAAAAACTGTTTTTT.

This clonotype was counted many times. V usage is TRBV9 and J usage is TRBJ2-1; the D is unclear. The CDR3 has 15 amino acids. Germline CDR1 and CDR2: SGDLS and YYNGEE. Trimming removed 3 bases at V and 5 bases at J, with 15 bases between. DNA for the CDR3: TGTGCCAGCAGCGGTAGAGGTTACGGTGACAATGAGCAGTTCTTC. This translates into CASSGRGYGDNEQFF.

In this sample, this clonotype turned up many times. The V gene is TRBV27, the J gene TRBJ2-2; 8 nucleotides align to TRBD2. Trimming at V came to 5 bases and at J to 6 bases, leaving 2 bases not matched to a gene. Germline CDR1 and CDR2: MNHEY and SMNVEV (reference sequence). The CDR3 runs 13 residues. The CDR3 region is CASSQTSAGELFF. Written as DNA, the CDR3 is TGTGCCAGCAGTCAGACTAGCGCCGGGGAGCTGTTTTTT.